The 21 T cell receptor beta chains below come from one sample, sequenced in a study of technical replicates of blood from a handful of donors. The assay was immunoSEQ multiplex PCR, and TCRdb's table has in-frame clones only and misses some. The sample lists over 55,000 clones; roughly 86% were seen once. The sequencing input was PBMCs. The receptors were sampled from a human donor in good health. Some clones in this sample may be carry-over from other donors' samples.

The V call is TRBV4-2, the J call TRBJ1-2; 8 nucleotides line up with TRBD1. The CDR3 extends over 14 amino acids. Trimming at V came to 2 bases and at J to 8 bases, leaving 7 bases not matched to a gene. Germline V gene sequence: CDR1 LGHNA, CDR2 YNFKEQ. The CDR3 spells CASSQSTTGDGYTF. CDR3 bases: TGTGCCAGCAGCCAAAGTACGACAGGGGACGGCTACACCTTC.

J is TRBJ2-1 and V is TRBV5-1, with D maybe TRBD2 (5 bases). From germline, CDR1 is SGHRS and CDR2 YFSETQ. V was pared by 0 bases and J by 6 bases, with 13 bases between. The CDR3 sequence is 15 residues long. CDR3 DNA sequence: TGCGCCAGCAGCTTGGGGGCTAGCCCGGTCAATGAGCAGTTCTTC. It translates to CASSLGASPVNEQFF. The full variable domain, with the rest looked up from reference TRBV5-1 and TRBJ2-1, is KAGVTQTPRYLIKTRGQQVTLSCSPISGHRSVSWYQQTPGQGLQFLFEYFSETQRNKGNFPGRFSGRQFSNSRSEMNVSTLELGDSALYLCASSLGASPVNEQFFGPGTRLTVL.

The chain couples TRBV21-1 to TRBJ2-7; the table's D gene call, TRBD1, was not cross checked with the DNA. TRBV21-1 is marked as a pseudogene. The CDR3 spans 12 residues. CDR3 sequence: CASRGTKYEQYF. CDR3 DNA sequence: TGTGCCAGCAGGGGGACAAAATACGAGCAGTACTTC.

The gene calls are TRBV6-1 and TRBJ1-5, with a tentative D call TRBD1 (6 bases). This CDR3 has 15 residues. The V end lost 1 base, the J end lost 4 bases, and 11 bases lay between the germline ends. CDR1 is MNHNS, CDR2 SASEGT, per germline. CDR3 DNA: TGTGCCAGCAGTGAAGTAGCAGGGACAAATCAGCCCCAGCATTTT. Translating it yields CASSEVAGTNQPQHF.

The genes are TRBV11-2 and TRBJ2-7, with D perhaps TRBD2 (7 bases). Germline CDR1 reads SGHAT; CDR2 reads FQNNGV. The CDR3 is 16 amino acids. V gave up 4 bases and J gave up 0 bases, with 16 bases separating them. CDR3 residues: CASSWGGYLSSYEQYF. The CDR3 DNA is TGTGCCAGCAGCTGGGGGGGCTACTTGAGCTCCTACGAGCAGTACTTC.

CDR3 protein: CASSVGGDLAYEQYF. The CDR3 DNA follows: TGTGCCAGCAGCGTAGGTGGGGACTTGGCCTACGAGCAGTACTTC. The rearrangement links TRBV7-2 to TRBJ2-7; maybe TRBD2 (6 bases). Germline CDR1 reads SGHTA; CDR2 reads FQGNSA. This CDR3 is built from 15 residues. Trimming removed 5 bases from V and 2 bases from J, with 16 bases in between.

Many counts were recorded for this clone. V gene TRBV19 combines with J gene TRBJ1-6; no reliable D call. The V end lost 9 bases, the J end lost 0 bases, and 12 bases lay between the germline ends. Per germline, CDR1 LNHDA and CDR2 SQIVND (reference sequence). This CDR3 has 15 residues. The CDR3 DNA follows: TGTGCCAGCGATGTGGGGAGCTCCTATAATTCACCCCTCCACTTT. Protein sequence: CASDVGSSYNSPLHF.

The CDR3 is CASSPTGYSYNEQFF. In DNA, the CDR3 is TGTGCCAGCAGCCCCACAGGGTACTCCTACAATGAGCAGTTCTTC. The rearrangement uses TRBV6-1 and TRBJ2-1; possible D gene TRBD1, 6 bases. V was clipped by 6 bases and J by 0 bases, with 12 bases between them. CDR1 is MNHNS and CDR2 is SASEGT in the germline V gene. The CDR3 is 15 residues long.

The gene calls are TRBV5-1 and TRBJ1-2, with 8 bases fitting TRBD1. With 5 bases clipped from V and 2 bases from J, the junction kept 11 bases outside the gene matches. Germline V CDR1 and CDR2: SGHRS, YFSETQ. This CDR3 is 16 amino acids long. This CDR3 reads CASRPGQGGRNYGYTF. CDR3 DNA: TGCGCCAGCAGGCCCGGACAGGGCGGTCGAAACTATGGCTACACCTTC.

For the CDR3, the DNA is TGCGCCAGCAGCCAGACGGCCGGGGGCTACACCTTC. Translation gives CASSQTAGGYTF. V usage is TRBV4-3 and J usage is TRBJ1-2; D uncertain. The V gene lost 3 bases and the J gene lost 8 bases, with 10 bases spanning the gap. This CDR3 has 12 amino acids. Germline lookup yields CDR1 LGHNA and CDR2 YSLEER.

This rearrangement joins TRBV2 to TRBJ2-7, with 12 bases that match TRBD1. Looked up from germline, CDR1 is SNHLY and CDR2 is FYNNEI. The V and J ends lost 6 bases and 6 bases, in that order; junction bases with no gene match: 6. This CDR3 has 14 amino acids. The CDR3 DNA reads TGTGCCAGCAGAGGGACAGGGGGCTTGGGCGAGCAGTACTTC. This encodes CASRGTGGLGEQYF.

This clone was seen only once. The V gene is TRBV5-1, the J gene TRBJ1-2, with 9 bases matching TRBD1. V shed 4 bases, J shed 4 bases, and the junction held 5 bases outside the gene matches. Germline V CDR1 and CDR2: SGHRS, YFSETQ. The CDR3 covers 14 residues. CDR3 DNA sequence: TGCGCCAGCAGCCCGGGACAGGGAGGCTATGGCTACACCTTC. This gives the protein CASSPGQGGYGYTF.

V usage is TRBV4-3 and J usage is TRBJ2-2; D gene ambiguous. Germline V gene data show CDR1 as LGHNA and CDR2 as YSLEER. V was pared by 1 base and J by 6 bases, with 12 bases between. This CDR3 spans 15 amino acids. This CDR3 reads CASSQGGSSAGELFF. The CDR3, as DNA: TGCGCCAGCAGCCAAGGAGGCAGCAGTGCCGGGGAGCTGTTTTTT.

CDR3 sequence reads: CASSFSGDSNQPQHF. The CDR3 nucleotides read TGTGCCAGCAGTTTTTCGGGGGATAGCAATCAGCCCCAGCATTTT. V usage is TRBV28 and J usage is TRBJ1-5; a weak D match, TRBD1 (5 bases). Germline CDR1 reads MDHEN; CDR2 reads SYDVKM. The CDR3 spans 15 residues. Trimming removed 3 bases at V and 0 bases at J, with 9 bases between.

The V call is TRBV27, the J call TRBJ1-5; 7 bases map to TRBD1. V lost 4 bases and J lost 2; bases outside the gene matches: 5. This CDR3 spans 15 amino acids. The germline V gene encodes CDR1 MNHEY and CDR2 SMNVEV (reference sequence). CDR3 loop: CASSSGQPGNQPQHF. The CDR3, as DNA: TGTGCCAGCAGTTCGGGACAGCCAGGCAATCAGCCCCAGCATTTT.

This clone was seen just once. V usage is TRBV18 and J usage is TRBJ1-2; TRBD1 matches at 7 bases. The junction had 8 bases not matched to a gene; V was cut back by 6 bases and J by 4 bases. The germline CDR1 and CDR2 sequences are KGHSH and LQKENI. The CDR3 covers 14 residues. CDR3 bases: TGTGCCAGCTCCTCCCAGGGGGATAGCTATGGCTACACCTTC. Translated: CASSSQGDSYGYTF.

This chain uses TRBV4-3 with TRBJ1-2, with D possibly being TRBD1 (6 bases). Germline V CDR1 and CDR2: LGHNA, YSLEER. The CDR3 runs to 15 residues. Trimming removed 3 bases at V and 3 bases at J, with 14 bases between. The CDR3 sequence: CASSQISGVYYGYTF. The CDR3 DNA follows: TGCGCCAGCAGCCAGATCTCAGGGGTCTACTATGGCTACACCTTC.

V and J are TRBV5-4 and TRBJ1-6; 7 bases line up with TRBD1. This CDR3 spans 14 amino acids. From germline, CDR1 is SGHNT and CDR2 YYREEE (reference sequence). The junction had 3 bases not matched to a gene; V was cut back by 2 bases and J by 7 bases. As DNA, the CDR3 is TGTGCCAGCAGCTTCGTGACAGGGAATTCACCCCTCCACTTT. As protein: CASSFVTGNSPLHF.

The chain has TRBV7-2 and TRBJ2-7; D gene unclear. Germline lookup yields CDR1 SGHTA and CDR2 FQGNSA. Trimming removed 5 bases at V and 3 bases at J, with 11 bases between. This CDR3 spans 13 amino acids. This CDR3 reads CASSTDVFYEQYF. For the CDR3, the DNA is TGTGCCAGCAGCACAGACGTATTCTACGAGCAGTACTTC. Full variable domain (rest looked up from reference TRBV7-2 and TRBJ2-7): GAGVSQSPSNKVTEKGKDVELRCDPISGHTALYWYRQSLGQGLEFLIYFQGNSAPDKSGLPSDRFSAERTGGSVSTLTIQRTQQEDSAVYLCASSTDVFYEQYFGPGTRLTVT.

Here the CDR3 DNA reads TGTGCCAGCAGCGATAGCGGGAGGGCCGCCTACGAGCAGTACTTC. Protein: CASSDSGRAAYEQYF. V is TRBV7-9 and J is TRBJ2-7, with 11 bases identical to TRBD2. The V and J ends lost 5 bases and 2 bases, in that order; junction bases with no gene match: 5. The CDR3 has 15 residues. From germline, CDR1 is SEHNR and CDR2 FQNEAQ (reference sequence).

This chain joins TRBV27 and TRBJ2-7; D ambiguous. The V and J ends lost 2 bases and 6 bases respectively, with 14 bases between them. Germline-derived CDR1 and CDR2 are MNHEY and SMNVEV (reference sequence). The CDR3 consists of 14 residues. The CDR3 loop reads CASSLGGSRVEQYF. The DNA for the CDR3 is TGTGCCAGCAGTTTAGGTGGTAGTCGGGTCGAGCAGTACTTC.